These 25 T cell receptor beta chains were all obtained from the same sample, sequenced in a study of blood T cell repertoires in COVID-19. Clones were sequenced by immunoSEQ multiplex PCR, and TCRdb holds only the in-frame ones, with some missing. The sample includes 150,000 or so clones, about 88% of them seen just once. Material: peripheral blood. The receptors were gathered from a man in his late teens or twenties with acute or convalescent COVID-19.

The chain recombines TRBV5-4 with TRBJ1-2, with 8 bases identical to TRBD1. The CDR3 length is 14 residues. From germline, CDR1 is SGHNT and CDR2 YYREEE (reference sequence). The V segment lost 3 bases and the J segment 8 bases; nucleotides outside the gene matches: 9. The CDR3 loop reads CASSSSGGGRGYTF. Written as DNA, the CDR3 is TGTGCCAGCAGCTCCTCAGGGGGCGGTAGGGGCTACACCTTC. The full variable domain, in which reference TRBV5-4 and TRBJ1-2 provide the parts outside the CDR3, is ETGVTQSPTHLIKTRGQQVTLRCSSQSGHNTVSWYQQALGQGPQFIFQYYREEENGRGNFPPRFSGLQFPNYSSELNVNALELDDSALYLCASSSSGGGRGYTFGSGTRLTVV.

The rearrangement joins TRBV6-5 to TRBJ1-2, with a possible D match to TRBD1 (5 bases). The CDR3 has 13 amino acids. Trimming took 7 bases from V and 5 from J, leaving 14 bases between them. In germline, CDR1 is MNHEY, CDR2 SVGAGI. The CDR3 DNA is TGTGCCAGCAACCCGCCCGACAGATATGGCTACACCTTC. Amino acids: CASNPPDRYGYTF.

This chain joins TRBV24-1 and TRBJ1-3; D gene unclear. The length of the CDR3 is 14 residues. Germline V gene data show CDR1 as KGHDR and CDR2 as SFDVKD. V was cut by 3 bases and J by 0 bases, with 5 bases left in between. The CDR3 bases are TGTGCCACCAGTGATCGGAGCTCTGGAAACACCATATATTTT. Protein sequence: CATSDRSSGNTIYF.

The rearrangement links TRBV7-8 to TRBJ2-3; maybe TRBD1 (6 bases). CDR3 length: 16 residues. The germline CDR1 and CDR2 sequences are SGHVS and FQNEAQ. V was clipped by 2 bases and J by 2 bases, with 14 bases between them. The CDR3 sequence is CASSLPPGQVTDTQYF. CDR3 DNA sequence: TGTGCCAGCAGCTTACCGCCGGGACAAGTCACAGATACGCAGTATTTT.

The chain has TRBV18 and TRBJ2-7; maybe TRBD1 (6 bases). CDR3 length equals 17 residues. Germline CDR1 reads KGHSH; CDR2 reads LQKENI. With 1 base removed from V and 2 bases from J, the gap between germline ends came to 18 bases. Here the CDR3 reads CASSPQRIQGTTYEQYF. The CDR3 nucleotides read TGTGCCAGCTCACCACAAAGAATCCAGGGGACCACCTACGAGCAGTACTTC.

The chain joins TRBV4-1 to TRBJ1-6, with D unresolved. V lost 0 bases, J lost 7 bases, and 19 bases lay in between. Germline V lookup: CDR1 MGHRA, CDR2 YSYEKL. This CDR3 is built from 18 residues. CDR3 region: CASSQDPSVDWSNSPLHF. CDR3 in DNA: TGCGCCAGCAGCCAAGATCCGAGTGTCGACTGGAGCAATTCACCCCTCCACTTT.

The V call is TRBV27, the J call TRBJ1-2; D possibly corresponds to TRBD1 (5 bases). The CDR3 contains 14 residues. Looked up from germline, CDR1 is MNHEY and CDR2 is SMNVEV (reference sequence). V was pared by 3 bases and J by 5 bases, with 13 bases between. The DNA of the CDR3 is TGTGCCAGCAGTTTGGCGCAGGGAAGTTATGGCTACACCTTC. It specifies CASSLAQGSYGYTF.

This clone came up a few times. This chain uses TRBV12-3 or TRBV12-4 with TRBJ1-5, with TRBD1 matching 7 bases. The junction had 3 bases not matched to a gene; V was cut back by 5 bases and J by 5 bases. This CDR3 region has 13 residues. Here the CDR3 DNA reads TGTGCCAGCAGTACAGGGGATCATCAGCCCCAGCATTTT. Amino acid sequence: CASSTGDHQPQHF.

This clone was detected only a few times. The gene calls are TRBV7-9 and TRBJ2-1; D is unclear. Trimming stripped 10 bases from V and 3 bases from J, with 13 bases between. The CDR3 covers 13 residues. Germline loops: CDR1 SEHNR, CDR2 FQNEAQ (reference sequence). DNA of the CDR3: TGTGCCACCCTCGAGGTCATCTACAATGAGCAGTTCTTC. It translates to CATLEVIYNEQFF.

The rearrangement joins TRBV7-8 to TRBJ1-2; TRBD1 aligns across 10 bases. This CDR3 has 16 residues. V lost 3 bases and J lost 0; bases outside the gene matches: 4. The germline V gene has CDR1 SGHVS and CDR2 FQNEAQ. In DNA, the CDR3 is TGTGCCAGCAGCTTCGGGACAGGGGATGCTAACTATGGCTACACCTTC. Residues: CASSFGTGDANYGYTF.

The chain uses TRBV7-2 and TRBJ2-4; D call uncertain. Trimming stripped 3 bases from V and 6 bases from J, with 3 bases between. Germline assignment: CDR1 SGHTA and CDR2 FQGNSA. The CDR3 length is 11 residues. The DNA of the CDR3 is TGTGCCAGCAGCTTCAGAAACATTCAGTACTTC. Its protein is CASSFRNIQYF.

The chain recombines TRBV9 with TRBJ2-3; 10 bases map to TRBD2. Germline lookup yields CDR1 SGDLS and CDR2 YYNGEE. The CDR3 consists of 16 residues. The V segment lost 3 bases and the J segment 4 bases; nucleotides outside the gene matches: 8. The CDR3 here is CASSGPGLATPDTQYF. DNA of the CDR3: TGTGCCAGCAGCGGACCGGGACTAGCGACCCCAGATACGCAGTATTTT. The complete variable domain, with remaining parts taken from reference TRBV9 and TRBJ2-3, reads DSGVTQTPKHLITATGQRVTLRCSPRSGDLSVYWYQQSLDQGLQFLIQYYNGEERAKGNILERFSAQQFPDLHSELNLSSLELGDSALYFCASSGPGLATPDTQYFGPGTRLTVL.

The rearrangement joins TRBV12-3 or TRBV12-4 to TRBJ2-1; D remains unclear. V was cut by 7 bases and J by 6 bases, with 7 bases left in between. The CDR3 is 11 residues long. This CDR3 is CASTSINEQFF. The CDR3 bases are TGTGCCAGCACCTCTATCAATGAGCAGTTCTTC.

The chain joins TRBV12-5 to TRBJ2-7, with 8 positions matching TRBD1. The CDR3 loop spans 16 amino acids. Trimming took 5 bases from V and 3 from J; bases not matched to a gene: 12. Per the germline V gene, CDR1 is LGHNT and CDR2 is FRNRAP. The DNA for the CDR3 is TGTGCTAGTGGTCCGGGCCGCGGACAGGGCTTCTACGAGCAGTACGTC. This gives the protein CASGPGRGQGFYEQYV.

CDR3 residues: CASSQEILAGGELFF. DNA for the CDR3: TGTGCCAGCAGCCAAGAGATACTAGCGGGAGGGGAGCTGTTTTTT. The chain joins TRBV3-1 (or the pseudogene TRBV3-2) to TRBJ2-2; 10 bases map to TRBD2. In germline, CDR1 is LGHDT, CDR2 YNNKEL (reference sequence). The CDR3 consists of 15 residues. The V and J ends lost 0 bases and 8 bases, in that order; junction bases with no gene match: 3.

This rearrangement joins TRBV3-1 (or the pseudogene TRBV3-2) to TRBJ2-1; D possibly corresponds to TRBD2 (6 bases). In germline, CDR1 is LGHDT, CDR2 YNNKEL (reference sequence). Trimming cost V 2 bases and J 6 bases, with 17 bases left between them. This CDR3 has 16 residues. CDR3 nucleotide sequence: TGTGCCAGCAGCCAATTGTGGGACTCCGTGCCCAATGAGCAGTTCTTC. Amino acids: CASSQLWDSVPNEQFF.

CDR3 DNA: TGTGCCAGCAGGCCGATGTCCGGGGGTGGCACCGGGGAGCTGTTTTTT. This codes for CASRPMSGGGTGELFF. The chain uses TRBV14 and TRBJ2-2, with D possibly TRBD2 on 6 matching bases. V lost 6 bases to trimming and J lost 4 bases, with 18 bases between them. CDR3 length: 16 residues. Germline loops: CDR1 SGHDN, CDR2 FVKESK.

V is TRBV5-4 and J is TRBJ2-1; 7 positions match TRBD2. The length of the CDR3 is 14 residues. Germline V gene data show CDR1 as SGHNT and CDR2 as YYREEE (reference sequence). The V segment lost 10 bases and the J segment 0 bases; nucleotides outside the gene matches: 7. The CDR3: CAVVAGNSYNEQFF. The CDR3, as DNA: TGTGCCGTCGTAGCGGGTAACTCCTACAATGAGCAGTTCTTC.

This chain uses TRBV15 with TRBJ1-6; D remains unclear. The CDR3 runs to 14 residues. CDR1 and CDR2 (germline): LNHNV, YYDKDF (reference sequence). Trimming took off 0 bases at V and 4 bases at J, with 4 bases between the two ends. CDR3 in amino acids: CATSRDRYNSPLHF. The CDR3 DNA reads TGTGCCACCAGCAGAGACAGGTATAATTCACCCCTCCACTTT.

The chain uses TRBV30 and TRBJ1-2, with D tentatively TRBD1 (6 bases). This CDR3 contains 12 residues. V gave up 4 bases and J gave up 6 bases, with 12 bases separating them. Germline V gene data show CDR1 as GTSNPN and CDR2 as SVGIG (reference sequence). CDR3 sequence (DNA): TGTGCCTGGAACGGACAGAGAAATGGCTACACCTTC. Amino acid sequence: CAWNGQRNGYTF.

J is TRBJ1-5 and V is TRBV24-1; TRBD1 might be the D (5 bases). The CDR3 sequence is 14 residues long. Looked up from germline, CDR1 is KGHDR and CDR2 is SFDVKD. Trimming shortened V by 5 bases and J by 3 bases, and 10 bases separated the two germline ends. For the CDR3, the DNA is TGTGCCACCAGTGCCGGGACTAACAATCAGCCCCAGCATTTT. It encodes CATSAGTNNQPQHF.

V gene TRBV2 combines with J gene TRBJ1-3, with TRBD1 matching 7 bases. The J segment lost 4 bases and the V segment lost 7 bases, leaving 7 bases of the junction unmatched. Germline V gives CDR1 SNHLY, CDR2 FYNNEI. CDR3 length: 14 amino acids. This chain's CDR3 is CASTPTGSGNTIYF. Here the CDR3 DNA reads TGTGCCAGCACTCCGACAGGGTCGGGAAACACCATATATTTT.

The CDR3 sequence: CATSRSETQVNEKLFF. The CDR3 coding sequence is TGTGCCACCAGCCGCTCTGAGACACAAGTTAATGAAAAACTGTTTTTT. The V gene is TRBV15, the J gene TRBJ1-4; D is unclear. Trimming took off 5 bases at V and 4 bases at J, with 17 bases between the two ends. The CDR3 has 16 residues. Per germline, CDR1 LNHNV and CDR2 YYDKDF (reference sequence).

This sequence joins TRBV7-8 and TRBJ2-7, with 9 bases lining up with TRBD2. Germline loops: CDR1 SGHVS, CDR2 FQNEAQ. With 2 bases clipped from V and 7 bases from J, the junction kept 9 bases outside the gene matches. The CDR3 has 15 amino acids. CDR3: CASSLSVAGAGEQYF. The CDR3 nucleotides are TGTGCCAGCAGCTTATCCGTAGCGGGGGCGGGGGAGCAGTACTTC.

The V and J genes are TRBV9 and TRBJ2-5; tentative D call: TRBD1 (7 bases). The CDR3 totals 16 residues. Trimming removed 0 bases at V and 2 bases at J, with 14 bases between. Germline V gives CDR1 SGDLS, CDR2 YYNGEE. The CDR3 nucleotides are TGTGCCAGCAGCGTAGAAGGAGGGGGCGTGCAAGAGACCCAGTACTTC. This sequence encodes CASSVEGGGVQETQYF. Filled out from reference TRBV9 and TRBJ2-5, the complete variable domain reads DSGVTQTPKHLITATGQRVTLRCSPRSGDLSVYWYQQSLDQGLQFLIQYYNGEERAKGNILERFSAQQFPDLHSELNLSSLELGDSALYFCASSVEGGGVQETQYFGPGTRLLVL.